The 22 T cell receptor beta chains presented below share a single source sample, sequenced in a study of graft-versus-host responses after intestinal transplantation. Some clones are missing from TCRdb's copy, which holds only in-frame ones; the method was immunoSEQ multiplex PCR. This table has about 19,000 clones, approximately 86% appearing once. Sequenced material: PBMCs, taken approximately 220 days after intestinal transplant. The receptors shown here come from a human patient who received an intestinal transplant, so some T cells may come from the graft donor.

CDR3 in amino acids: CASSPPTPYEQYF. The CDR3 coding sequence is TGTGCCAGCTCACCACCGACCCCTTACGAGCAGTACTTC. The chain has TRBV18 and TRBJ2-7; D is unclear. Germline values: CDR1 KGHSH, CDR2 LQKENI. The CDR3 has 13 residues. The V and J ends lost 0 bases and 4 bases respectively, with 7 bases between them.

With regard to this clone: The sample has other DNA sequences that encode this CDR3 too. The rearrangement links TRBV12-5 to TRBJ2-7, with D hard to call. Between the trimmed V and J ends, which lost 2 bases and 6 bases, there was a span of 8 bases. CDR3 size: 12 residues. Germline V gene data show CDR1 as LGHNT and CDR2 as FRNRAP. CDR3 loop: CASGLLLGEQYF. DNA for the CDR3: TGTGCTAGTGGTTTGCTCCTCGGCGAGCAGTACTTC.

The V gene is TRBV7-8, the J gene TRBJ1-5; D is undetermined. CDR1 and CDR2 from the germline V gene are SGHVS and FQNEAQ. This CDR3 contains 16 residues. V was pared by 2 bases and J by 4 bases, with 15 bases between. DNA for the CDR3: TGTGCCAGCAGCTTAAATCGGGCCCCTTCGAATCAGCCCCAGCATTTT. Translating gives CASSLNRAPSNQPQHF.

The chain is built from TRBV4-1 and TRBJ2-3, with 13 bases fitting TRBD2. The CDR3 runs to 18 residues. CDR1 is MGHRA and CDR2 is YSYEKL in the germline V gene. V shed 4 bases and J 2 bases; nucleotides not matched to a gene: 9. CDR3 residues: CASSRGRLAGGFTDTQYF. The CDR3 nucleotides read TGCGCCAGCAGCCGGGGGAGACTAGCGGGGGGATTCACAGATACGCAGTATTTT.

The V call is TRBV28, the J call TRBJ1-6; no clear D. The length of the CDR3 is 17 residues. Per germline, CDR1 MDHEN and CDR2 SYDVKM. V was shortened by 7 bases and J by 0 bases, with 16 bases between the two germline ends. In DNA form, the CDR3 reads TGTGCCAGCACCGAATCGACTTCCCGCTCCTATAATTCACCCCTCCACTTT. Its translation: CASTESTSRSYNSPLHF.

This clone appeared a single time. The rearrangement joins TRBV5-1 to TRBJ2-2; maybe TRBD1 (6 bases). Looked up from germline, CDR1 is SGHRS and CDR2 is YFSETQ. Trimming removed 5 bases at V and 4 bases at J, with 15 bases between. The CDR3 covers 15 residues. The CDR3 region is CASRGALYFTGELFF. In DNA, the CDR3 is TGCGCCAGCAGGGGGGCGTTATATTTCACCGGGGAGCTGTTTTTT.

V gene TRBV5-6 combines with J gene TRBJ1-1, with D possibly being TRBD1 (6 bases). From germline, CDR1 is SGHDT and CDR2 YYEEEE. V gave up 4 bases and J gave up 0 bases, with 22 bases separating them. The CDR3 is 18 amino acids. CDR3 sequence reads: CASSRRNRRDKVNTEAFF. The CDR3, as DNA: TGTGCCAGCAGCCGACGCAACCGCCGGGACAAAGTGAACACTGAAGCTTTCTTT.

V gene TRBV9 combines with J gene TRBJ1-2; 10 bases align to TRBD1. Germline V gene lookup returns CDR1 SGDLS and CDR2 YYNGEE. The CDR3 is 14 amino acids. Losses at the gene ends were 6 bases for V and 3 bases for J; bases not matched to a gene: 5. This CDR3 is CASTRDRGDYGYTF. In DNA, the CDR3 is TGTGCCAGCACTCGGGACAGGGGAGACTATGGCTACACCTTC.

The chain combines TRBV2 with TRBJ1-2, with TRBD1 matching 8 bases. Losses at the gene ends were 6 bases for V and 7 bases for J; bases not matched to a gene: 10. Per germline, CDR1 SNHLY and CDR2 FYNNEI. There are 14 residues in the CDR3. CDR3 amino acids: CASRLRTGIGGYTF. The CDR3 nucleotides are TGTGCCAGCAGGCTCCGGACAGGGATCGGTGGCTACACCTTC.

This chain joins TRBV27 and TRBJ1-1, with 9 bases matching TRBD1. This CDR3 is 15 amino acids long. In germline, CDR1 is MNHEY, CDR2 SMNVEV (reference sequence). Trimming removed 4 bases from V and 0 bases from J; junction bases left unmatched: 3. The DNA of the CDR3 is TGTGCCAGCAGTTCTACAGGGGGCCTGAACACTGAAGCTTTCTTT. Translating gives CASSSTGGLNTEAFF.

This CDR3 reads CASKAETYEQYF. CDR3 bases: TGTGCCAGCAAGGCGGAGACCTACGAGCAGTACTTC. The J gene is TRBJ2-7, the V gene TRBV2; D unresolved. CDR1 and CDR2 (germline): SNHLY, FYNNEI. This CDR3 is built from 12 residues. The V and J ends lost 7 bases and 2 bases respectively, with 9 bases between them.

J is TRBJ2-5 and V is TRBV5-1; D call uncertain. The CDR3 runs to 16 residues. Germline CDR1 SGHRS, CDR2 YFSETQ. The V end was cut by 0 bases, the J end by 5 bases, with 17 bases between. Here the CDR3 reads CASSLEGPSPRETQYF. The CDR3 DNA is TGCGCCAGCAGCTTGGAAGGTCCGTCTCCTAGGGAGACCCAGTACTTC. Together with reference TRBV5-1 and TRBJ2-5, the CDR3 gives the full variable domain: KAGVTQTPRYLIKTRGQQVTLSCSPISGHRSVSWYQQTPGQGLQFLFEYFSETQRNKGNFPGRFSGRQFSNSRSEMNVSTLELGDSALYLCASSLEGPSPRETQYFGPGTRLLVL.

In this sample, this clone turned up once. The chain recombines TRBV18 with TRBJ1-1, with TRBD1 as a possible D gene (5 bases). CDR1 and CDR2 (germline): KGHSH, LQKENI. There are 17 residues in the CDR3. Deletions cut 5 bases from V and 1 base from J, with 20 bases between. The CDR3 loop reads CASSSPTDSFGNTEAFF. The CDR3 coding sequence is TGTGCCAGCTCAAGCCCTACTGACAGCTTCGGGAACACTGAAGCTTTCTTT. The full variable domain, in which reference TRBV18 and TRBJ1-1 provide the parts outside the CDR3, is NAGVMQNPRHLVRRRGQEARLRCSPMKGHSHVYWYRQLPEEGLKFMVYLQKENIIDESGMPKERFSAEFPKEGPSILRIQQVVRGDSAAYFCASSSPTDSFGNTEAFFGQGTRLTVV.

The chain carries TRBV23-1 and TRBJ1-4; TRBD1 aligns across 8 bases. TRBV23-1 falls under the ORF class, with uncertain function. This CDR3 has 14 amino acids. V lost 0 bases, J lost 8 bases, and 2 bases stayed unmatched. The CDR3 DNA follows: TGCGCCAGCAGTCAATCCCGGACAGGGGAAAAACTGTTTTTT. Translating gives CASSQSRTGEKLFF.

The rearrangement joins TRBV19 to TRBJ2-1, with D hard to call. The CDR3 spans 14 residues. Germline V gene sequence: CDR1 LNHDA, CDR2 SQIVND (reference sequence). Trimming cost V 1 base and J 8 bases, with 12 bases left between them. The CDR3 DNA reads TGTGCCAGTAGTATAGTAGGTAGCCCGGATGAGCAGTTCTTC. Protein sequence: CASSIVGSPDEQFF.

The rearrangement uses TRBV5-8 and TRBJ1-1; 10 nucleotides line up with TRBD1. CDR3 length: 14 residues. The V gene's germline CDR1 is SGHTS and CDR2 YDEGEE. Trimming took 3 bases from V and 5 from J; bases not matched to a gene: 4. The CDR3 sequence: CASSSLGQGTEAFF. In DNA form, the CDR3 reads TGTGCCAGCAGCTCTTTGGGACAGGGGACTGAAGCTTTCTTT.

V usage is TRBV29-1 and J usage is TRBJ2-1, with D maybe TRBD2 (5 bases). There are 13 residues in the CDR3. Germline V gene sequence: CDR1 SQVTM, CDR2 ANQGSEA. The germline V and J ends were trimmed by 6 bases and 5 bases, with 14 bases remaining between them. As DNA, the CDR3 is TGCAGCGTGCCGGGCGTGAGGGACAATGAGCAGTTCTTC. Translation gives CSVPGVRDNEQFF.

V and J are TRBV5-4 and TRBJ2-7, with TRBD1 as a possible D gene (6 bases). The germline CDR1 and CDR2 sequences are SGHNT and YYREEE (reference sequence). Trimming stripped 4 bases from V and 9 bases from J, with 17 bases between. CDR3 length: 13 amino acids. The CDR3 coding sequence is TGTGCCAGCAGCACAGGGATACGAGAAGGGCAGTACTTC. Translated, it gives CASSTGIREGQYF.

CDR3 DNA sequence: TGCGCCAGCAGCCAAGAGGCTCAGGGGTCCTACAATGAGCAGTTCTTC. Translating it yields CASSQEAQGSYNEQFF. The chain employs TRBV4-1 and TRBJ2-1; TRBD1 might be the D (6 bases). The CDR3 length is 16 residues. Deletions cut 0 bases from V and 1 base from J, with 10 bases between. Germline-derived CDR1 and CDR2 are MGHRA and YSYEKL.

The chain combines TRBV7-3 with TRBJ2-3, with 10 bases lining up with TRBD1. V shed 5 bases and J 4 bases; nucleotides not matched to a gene: 9. Germline CDR1 SGHTA, CDR2 FQGTGA. The CDR3 length is 16 residues. The DNA for the CDR3 is TGTGCCAGCAGCCCAAGGGGGACAGGGGCTGCAGATACGCAGTATTTT. Protein: CASSPRGTGAADTQYF.

This chain connects TRBV15 to TRBJ2-7, with 8 bases lining up with TRBD1. The J segment lost 2 bases and the V segment lost 8 bases, leaving 14 bases of the junction unmatched. Germline CDR1 LNHNV, CDR2 YYDKDF (reference sequence). CDR3 length: 16 residues. CDR3 coding DNA: TGTGCCACCTCTGAAAACGACAGGGGACTGGCCTACGAGCAGTACTTC. Its protein is CATSENDRGLAYEQYF.

The chain employs TRBV9 and TRBJ1-2; TRBD1 is a possible D gene (6 bases). This CDR3 has 12 residues. The germline V and J ends were trimmed by 3 bases and 5 bases, with 8 bases remaining between them. Per the germline V gene, CDR1 is SGDLS and CDR2 is YYNGEE. The CDR3 coding sequence is TGTGCCAGCAGCGAGGACAGATATGGCTACACCTTC. Translating it yields CASSEDRYGYTF.